This T cell receptor (beta chain) was profiled in a study of T cells after yellow fever vaccination. As for the study in general: Preparation used SMART-Seq v4 Ultra Low Input for the low-cell-number fractions.

Study conclusions and caveats: A small share of clonotypes appeared in both CD4 and CD8 compartments. Detected again after the booster were most primary-vaccination clones, at approximately 95% CD4 and approximately 85% CD8.

As to this clonotype: The antigen is not known.

TCR cDNA, made by 5'RACE template switching, carried an added universal primer site and UMIs. TCRdb re-analysed the 5' RACE reads in MiXCR, keeping a single row per CDR3 protein. Altogether hundreds of thousands of distinct CDR3 sequences are present, roughly 13% being singletons, with the ten largest covering roughly an eighth. The specimen comprised PBMCs, sampled on the day of the yellow fever booster vaccination. This sequence was found in a man younger than 45 who received the YFV17D yellow fever vaccine.

CDR3 amino acids: CASSYWKQGSSYNEQFF. CDR3 coding DNA: TGTGCCAGCAGTTACTGGAAACAGGGTAGCTCCTACAATGAGCAGTTCTTC. The chain employs TRBV6-2 or TRBV6-3 and TRBJ2-1, with D perhaps TRBD1 (6 bases). This CDR3 has 17 amino acids. Looked up from germline, CDR1 is MNHEY and CDR2 is SVGEGT. V lost 1 base and J 0 bases, leaving 13 bases between the germline ends.